Below, one TCR beta chain is given with its context. A second PCR, run for roughly 6 to 11 cycles, used a sample-barcoded 5' primer plus a J-beta primer mix. TCRdb analysed the 5' RACE reads with MiXCR anew, one entry per CDR3 protein. This sample yields approximately 940,000 distinct CDR3 sequences, of which about 44% are seen a single time; around 15% belongs to the top ten. Per germline, CDR1 SGDLS and CDR2 YYNGEE. The CDR3 is 15 amino acids. V lost 4 bases and J 4 bases, leaving 14 bases between the germline ends. This entry belongs to a study of blood T cells in healthy people across ages. The chain has TRBV9 and TRBJ1-4, with a possible D match to TRBD1 (6 bases). The receptor was isolated from a man between 25 and 39 years old in good health. The sequencing sample was made of blood. The DNA of the CDR3 is TGTGCCAGCAGCTCACAGGGTAAACTTAATGAAAAACTGTTTTTT. Amino acid sequence: CASSSQGKLNEKLFF.